The 26 T cell receptor beta chains below all came from one sample that was sequenced in a study of blood T cell repertoires in COVID-19. Assay: immunoSEQ multiplex PCR; the TCRdb copy retains only in-frame clones and omits some. The sample records around 130,000 clones, approximately 85% being singletons. Sequenced input: peripheral blood. Every receptor here comes from a woman older than 75 with acute or convalescent COVID-19.

The rearrangement uses TRBV5-4 and TRBJ2-5; D remains ambiguous. The CDR3 runs 16 residues. The V gene lost 0 bases and the J gene lost 7 bases, with 19 bases spanning the gap. Germline CDR1 and CDR2: SGHNT and YYREEE (reference sequence). Written as DNA, the CDR3 is TGTGCCAGCAGCTTGGAGAGTTTCGGGTCCGTCGGGACCCAGTACTTC. Translating gives CASSLESFGSVGTQYF.

The chain recombines TRBV25-1 with TRBJ2-7; D might be TRBD1 (6 bases). V lost 3 bases and J lost 2, with 11 bases in between. Per the germline V gene, CDR1 is MGHDK and CDR2 is SYGVNS. This CDR3 comprises 14 residues. CDR3 in DNA: TGTGCCAGCAGTGATGGCAGGGGAACCTACGAGCAGTACTTC. Protein sequence: CASSDGRGTYEQYF.

On this clone: Germline and junction disagree at one end, which may indicate a read error. The chain joins TRBV6-5 to TRBJ2-7; 10 bases match TRBD2. Germline loops: CDR1 MNHEY, CDR2 SVGAGI. This CDR3 spans 11 amino acids. Written as DNA, the CDR3 is TGTGCCAGCAGTTGGGGGACTAGCGCGGCCTTC. The encoded protein is CASSWGTSAAF.

This clone was seen more than once but under ten times. The chain is built from TRBV19 and TRBJ2-3; tentative D call: TRBD2 (5 bases). Germline lookup yields CDR1 LNHDA and CDR2 SQIVND (reference sequence). The CDR3 is 18 amino acids. The V end lost 0 bases, the J end lost 0 bases, and 16 bases lay between the germline ends. In nucleotides, the CDR3 is TGTGCCAGTAGTATAGACCCAGACTACCCATCAAGCACAGATACGCAGTATTTT. Encoded protein: CASSIDPDYPSSTDTQYF.

The chain couples TRBV27 to TRBJ2-2; possible D gene TRBD1, 6 bases. Per germline, CDR1 MNHEY and CDR2 SMNVEV (reference sequence). This CDR3 is built from 12 residues. With 6 bases removed from V and 7 bases from J, the gap between germline ends came to 9 bases. The CDR3 here is CASSRQVGELFF. In nucleotides, the CDR3 is TGTGCCAGCAGCCGACAGGTCGGGGAGCTGTTTTTT.

This clone came up a few times. The V and J genes are TRBV9 and TRBJ1-1; tentatively, D is TRBD1 (5 bases). Deletions cut 4 bases from V and 1 base from J, with 8 bases between. The CDR3 is 13 amino acids. In germline, CDR1 is SGDLS, CDR2 YYNGEE. The CDR3 nucleotides are TGTGCCAGCAGCTTCGACAGGAACACTGAAGCTTTCTTT. It is translated as CASSFDRNTEAFF.

This sequence joins TRBV6-4 and TRBJ2-1; D is unresolved. V was clipped by 0 bases and J by 6 bases, with 6 bases between them. CDR3 length: 13 residues. CDR1 is MRHNA, CDR2 SNTAGT, per germline. The CDR3 DNA reads as TGTGCCAGCAGTGACTCGGCTAGCAATGAGCAGTTCTTC. This encodes CASSDSASNEQFF.

This clone came up once. The chain carries TRBV30 and TRBJ2-7; 12 bases fit TRBD2. The junction had 3 bases not matched to a gene; V was cut back by 3 bases and J by 3 bases. CDR1 GTSNPN and CDR2 SVGIG come from the germline V gene (reference sequence). The CDR3 length is 14 residues. The chain's CDR3 is CAWRGTSGYYEQYF. The CDR3 DNA is TGTGCCTGGAGGGGGACTAGCGGGTACTACGAGCAGTACTTC.

The V call is TRBV7-2, the J call TRBJ2-1; 12 nucleotides match TRBD1. The V and J ends lost 4 bases and 10 bases, in that order; junction bases with no gene match: 8. This CDR3 is built from 15 residues. Germline-derived CDR1 and CDR2 are SGHTA and FQGNSA. The chain's CDR3 is CASSSPGTGGREQFF. DNA for the CDR3: TGTGCCAGCAGCTCCCCCGGGACAGGGGGCAGGGAGCAGTTCTTC.

V and J are TRBV6-1 and TRBJ1-1; no definite D call. CDR1 is MNHNS, CDR2 SASEGT, per germline. The CDR3 totals 13 residues. V lost 1 base and J 8 bases, leaving 11 bases between the germline ends. DNA of the CDR3: TGTGCCAGCAGTGAAGTGGGCAGGCAGGAAGCTTTCTTT. Translating gives CASSEVGRQEAFF.

The rearrangement links TRBV2 to TRBJ2-1; 7 nucleotides align to TRBD1. The CDR3 has 15 residues. Per germline, CDR1 SNHLY and CDR2 FYNNEI. V was clipped by 6 bases and J by 9 bases; unmatched bases: 14. The CDR3 sequence is CASRFDRVITGEQFF. For the CDR3, the DNA is TGTGCCAGCAGGTTTGACAGGGTAATTACGGGTGAGCAGTTCTTC. Combining the CDR3 with reference TRBV2 and TRBJ2-1 gives the whole variable domain EPEVTQTPSHQVTQMGQEVILRCVPISNHLYFYWYRQILGQKVEFLVSFYNNEISEKSEIFDDQFSVERPDGSNFTLKIRSTKLEDSAMYFCASRFDRVITGEQFFGPGTRLTVL.

The rearrangement links TRBV21-1 to TRBJ2-1; the table gives TRBD2 as D, unverified against the DNA. TRBV21-1 is assigned pseudogene status. The CDR3 extends over 18 amino acids. Here the CDR3 DNA reads TGTGCCAGCAGCAACGGGGGGCCTAGCGGGCCTTCCTACAATGAGCAGTTCTTC. It specifies CASSNGGPSGPSYNEQFF.

This clone was picked up one time. V is TRBV5-6 and J is TRBJ2-2; perhaps TRBD1 as D (6 bases). Germline CDR1 SGHDT, CDR2 YYEEEE. V lost 6 bases and J lost 2, with 20 bases in between. This CDR3 spans 17 amino acids. DNA for the CDR3: TGTGCCAGCACCCCTTGGAGGATCAGGGGAAACACCGGGGAGCTGTTTTTT. Residues: CASTPWRIRGNTGELFF.

The V call is TRBV5-8, the J call TRBJ2-3; D gene ambiguous. Germline V gives CDR1 SGHTS, CDR2 YDEGEE. The ends were cut back, 6 bases at V and 4 bases at J, with 9 bases in the middle. The CDR3 contains 12 residues. The CDR3 spells CASTASADTQYF. CDR3 DNA: TGTGCCAGCACCGCCAGCGCAGATACGCAGTATTTT.

This chain uses TRBV27 with TRBJ1-2, with D maybe TRBD1 (5 bases). Germline CDR1 and CDR2: MNHEY and SMNVEV (reference sequence). The CDR3 has 15 residues. V gave up 2 bases and J gave up 4 bases, with 14 bases separating them. CDR3 sequence (DNA): TGTGCCAGCAGTTTAGGGGCAGGAGTTCTCTATGGCTACACCTTC. It codes for CASSLGAGVLYGYTF.

The chain recombines TRBV6-5 with TRBJ1-4; the D gene is possibly TRBD1 (6 bases). Trimming took 2 bases from V and 6 from J, leaving 13 bases between them. Germline assignment: CDR1 MNHEY and CDR2 SVGAGI. The CDR3 spans 15 residues. The CDR3 DNA reads TGTGCCAGCAGTTACGGGGCGGGGGCCTATGAAAAACTGTTTTTT. It translates to CASSYGAGAYEKLFF.

V and J are TRBV2 and TRBJ2-2; TRBD1 matches 8 bases. V shed 6 bases, J shed 0 bases, and the junction held 9 bases outside the gene matches. Germline V lookup: CDR1 SNHLY, CDR2 FYNNEI. The CDR3 is 17 amino acids. DNA for the CDR3: TGTGCCAGCAGCGACCAAACACAGGGGGCGAACACCGGGGAGCTGTTTTTT. This codes for CASSDQTQGANTGELFF.

The rearrangement uses TRBV7-2 and TRBJ1-5, with a tentative D call TRBD1 (5 bases). V was pared by 2 bases and J by 5 bases, with 13 bases between. The CDR3 is made up of 15 amino acids. The germline CDR1 and CDR2 sequences are SGHTA and FQGNSA. CDR3 sequence reads: CASSLMPGQYQPQHF. CDR3 sequence (DNA): TGTGCCAGCAGCTTAATGCCAGGGCAGTATCAGCCCCAGCATTTT.

The chain has TRBV5-1 and TRBJ1-2, with D possibly being TRBD1 (6 bases). This CDR3 contains 16 residues. V lost 5 bases to trimming and J lost 3 bases, with 20 bases between them. The germline V gene encodes CDR1 SGHRS and CDR2 YFSETQ. CDR3: CASSIFAAGVDYGYTF. DNA for the CDR3: TGCGCCAGCAGTATTTTCGCGGCAGGGGTAGACTATGGCTACACCTTC. Full variable domain (remainder filled in from reference TRBV5-1 and TRBJ1-2): KAGVTQTPRYLIKTRGQQVTLSCSPISGHRSVSWYQQTPGQGLQFLFEYFSETQRNKGNFPGRFSGRQFSNSRSEMNVSTLELGDSALYLCASSIFAAGVDYGYTFGSGTRLTVV.

This sequence joins TRBV27 and TRBJ2-1; tentative D call: TRBD2 (6 bases). Looked up from germline, CDR1 is MNHEY and CDR2 is SMNVEV (reference sequence). The CDR3 totals 13 residues. Trimming left V 6 bases short and J 6 bases short, with 12 bases between. This CDR3 is CASRTGTLNEQFF. CDR3 DNA: TGTGCCAGCAGAACCGGGACTCTCAATGAGCAGTTCTTC.

V is TRBV6-6 and J is TRBJ2-2; D is unresolved. Deletions cut 6 bases from V and 6 bases from J, with 14 bases between. CDR3 length: 14 amino acids. The germline V gene encodes CDR1 MNHNY and CDR2 SVGAGI (reference sequence). The CDR3 here is CASSRLLIAGELFF. CDR3 in DNA: TGTGCCAGCAGCCGACTCCTCATAGCCGGGGAGCTGTTTTTT.

The sample holds a few counts of this clone. The CDR3 coding sequence is TGTGCCAGCAGTGGGGGACAGTTGAACACCGGGGAGCTGTTTTTT. This translates into CASSGGQLNTGELFF. The V call is TRBV2, the J call TRBJ2-2; 7 bases are shared with TRBD1. Germline V lookup: CDR1 SNHLY, CDR2 FYNNEI. The CDR3 has 15 residues. J was trimmed by 1 base and V by 4 bases; bases with no gene match: 3.

The V and J genes are TRBV2 and TRBJ2-3, with a weak D call TRBD2 (6 bases). The CDR3 runs 15 residues. V lost 5 bases to trimming and J lost 4 bases, with 16 bases between them. Germline lookup yields CDR1 SNHLY and CDR2 FYNNEI. CDR3 nucleotide sequence: TGTGCCAGCAGTTGGCCGGGAGAGGTCTCAGATACGCAGTATTTT. This translates into CASSWPGEVSDTQYF.

The rearrangement joins TRBV6-4 to TRBJ2-3; 8 nucleotides agree with TRBD2. Germline-derived CDR1 and CDR2 are MRHNA and SNTAGT. Unmatched junction bases numbered 2, after V lost 0 bases and J lost 0 bases. The CDR3 runs to 16 residues. The DNA for the CDR3 is TGTGCCAGCAGTGACTCACTAGCGGCTAGCACAGATACGCAGTATTTT. It yields the protein CASSDSLAASTDTQYF.

The chain carries TRBV28 and TRBJ1-2, with a tentative D call TRBD1 (5 bases). Trimming stripped 6 bases from V and 1 base from J, with 12 bases between. CDR3 length: 14 amino acids. Germline CDR1 and CDR2: MDHEN and SYDVKM. In DNA form, the CDR3 reads TGTGCCAGCAGATCCGGGGGGAGTAACTATGGCTACACCTTC. This gives the protein CASRSGGSNYGYTF.

This clone came up once. The J gene is TRBJ2-1, the V gene TRBV28, with a weak D call TRBD1 (5 bases). This CDR3 region has 15 residues. Germline lookup yields CDR1 MDHEN and CDR2 SYDVKM. Trimming left V 6 bases short and J 5 bases short, with 17 bases between. The CDR3 DNA sequence: TGTGCCAGCAGGCTAGTAGACTCAGGGCACAATGAGCAGTTCTTC. Its translation: CASRLVDSGHNEQFF.